This T cell receptor beta chain was found in a study of cytomegalovirus exposure and HLA in healthy donors. Study-level findings and limits: The authors listed 150 or so TCR beta chains as cytomegalovirus-associated. The tendency of first-cohort TCR clusters to co-occur in the roughly 110 validation repertoires was the finding of a later analysis. Most TCR sequences showed up rarely, but some public TCRs showed up in many donors.

A remark on this clone: The antigen remains unidentified.

The germline CDR1 and CDR2 sequences are SNHLY and FYNNEI. V lost 4 bases to trimming and J lost 12 bases, with 22 bases between them. The CDR3 totals 15 residues. The table came from immunoSEQ multiplex PCR; TCRdb's copy has only in-frame clones and leaves some out. The repertoire consists of roughly 120,000 clones, with more than 75% occurring once and the leading ten covering roughly 5%. Separate from the approximately 600-subject first cohort was the roughly 120-subject validation cohort, to which the donors belonged. This TCR was recovered from a man aged 18 to 35 in good health and CMV-seronegative. The V and J genes are TRBV2 and TRBJ2-1; tentative D call: TRBD1 (6 bases). Sequencing input: PBMCs. The CDR3 is CASSVSRGGLGWQFF. As DNA, the CDR3 is TGTGCCAGCAGTGTAAGCAGGGGCGGATTGGGATGGCAGTTCTTC. The entire variable domain, with the rest obtained from reference TRBV2 and TRBJ2-1, is as follows: EPEVTQTPSHQVTQMGQEVILRCVPISNHLYFYWYRQILGQKVEFLVSFYNNEISEKSEIFDDQFSVERPDGSNFTLKIRSTKLEDSAMYFCASSVSRGGLGWQFFGPGTRLTVL.